These 2 T cell receptor beta chains originate from one sample sequenced in a study of patients and donors after allogeneic stem cell transplantation. TCRdb reprocessed the RT-PCR reads via MiXCR and lists one record per CDR3 protein. The table has 85,000 to 90,000 distinct CDR3 sequences, roughly 48% seen once. Input material: blood, either unsorted or a sorted T cell fraction (not recorded which). These receptors all stem from a human donor who was either an allogeneic HSCT recipient or a stem cell or donor lymphocyte infusion donor (not recorded which). It is not recorded whose cells these are; they may come from a transplant donor.

V is TRBV10-3 and J is TRBJ1-1, with D possibly being TRBD1 (5 bases). V lost 10 bases and J lost 5, with 23 bases in between. The germline V gene encodes CDR1 ENHRY and CDR2 SYGVKD. This CDR3 has 15 amino acids. DNA for the CDR3: TGTGCCACCAGAGGCGGCGGGGGGATAGGGACTGAAGCTTTCTTT. As protein: CATRGGGGIGTEAFF.

The V and J genes are TRBV10-2 and TRBJ1-2; D gene ambiguous. Germline assignment: CDR1 WSHSY and CDR2 SAAADI. Trimming took 0 bases from V and 4 from J, leaving 12 bases between them. The CDR3 totals 15 residues. In DNA form, the CDR3 reads TGCGCCAGCAGTGAGTCGGGCTTACGACTCTATGGCTACACCTTC. It is translated as CASSESGLRLYGYTF.